This is a list of T cell receptor beta chains from one sample in a study of response to subunit inactivated influenza vaccine. In TCRdb, the RT-PCR reads were re-called with MiXCR into one record per CDR3 protein. The profile covers 550,000 to 800,000 distinct CDR3 sequences, with 15% to 19% appearing a single time and under 14% taken by the ten largest. This sample comprised PBMCs from blood, obtained 11 to 12 days after vaccination. All receptors come from a man aged 45 to 65 who received an inactivated influenza vaccine. CDR3s include the opening cysteine and the closing phenylalanine or tryptophan. The D gene is left open where the match is weak. Where a row states a size, it is once, few, many or the class of an expanded clone; other rows omit it.

size: -
V: TRBV5-1
D: -
J: TRBJ2-7
DNA: TGCGCCAGCAGCTTGGGCGCTATGTACGAGCAGTACTTC
CDR3: CASSLGAMYEQYF

size: once
V: TRBV6-2/TRBV6-3
D: -
J: TRBJ2-7
DNA: TGTGCCAGCAGTTACTCGCCCAAGCCACCTACTAGTTACGAGCAGTACTTC
CDR3: CASSYSPKPPTSYEQYF

size: -
V: TRBV28
D: -
J: TRBJ1-1
DNA: TGTGCCAGCAGTTTATCCCCCGATGAAGCTTTCTTT
CDR3: CASSLSPDEAFF

size: -
V: TRBV12-3/TRBV12-4
D: -
J: TRBJ1-3
DNA: TGTGCCAGCAGTTTAAACGGGTTCGGAAACACCATATATTTT
CDR3: CASSLNGFGNTIYF

size: -
V: TRBV11-2
D: -
J: TRBJ1-4
DNA: TGTGCCAGCAGCCTTTCACTTTTGAATGAAAAACTGTTTTTT
CDR3: CASSLSLLNEKLFF

size: many
V: TRBV29-1
D: -
J: TRBJ1-4
DNA: TGCAGCGTGGAAACCGGGCCGTATGAAAAACTGTTTTTT
CDR3: CSVETGPYEKLFF

size: few
V: TRBV24-1
D: TRBD1
J: TRBJ2-5
DNA: TGTGCCACCAGTGATCCGAAGACAGGGGGCCAAGAGACCCAGTACTTC
CDR3: CATSDPKTGGQETQYF

size: -
V: TRBV5-1
D: -
J: TRBJ2-1
DNA: TGCGCCAGCACCCAGCTAGACAGTCCCTACAATGAGCAGTTCTTC
CDR3: CASTQLDSPYNEQFF

size: -
V: TRBV4-1
D: -
J: TRBJ2-7
DNA: TGCGCCAGCAGCCCCGGGGCAGGGGCCACCTACGAGCAGTACTTC
CDR3: CASSPGAGATYEQYF

size: -
V: TRBV2
D: -
J: TRBJ2-5
DNA: TGTGCCAGCAGGTTCGCGAAGTGGACCCAGTACTTC
CDR3: CASRFAKWTQYF

size: few
V: TRBV20-1
D: -
J: TRBJ1-5
DNA: TGCAGTGCCGACCGGTTGGGGGATCAGCCCCAGCATTTT
CDR3: CSADRLGDQPQHF

size: -
V: TRBV25-1
D: TRBD2
J: TRBJ2-3
DNA: TGTGCCAGCAGTGGTGGCAGAGGGACTAGCGGGGGGGAGGCGCAGTATTTT
CDR3: CASSGGRGTSGGEAQYF

size: few
V: TRBV7-2
D: -
J: TRBJ2-3
DNA: TGTGCCAGCAGCCCTTTAGCGTTGGCAGATACGCAGTATTTT
CDR3: CASSPLALADTQYF

size: few
V: TRBV5-1
D: -
J: TRBJ2-3
DNA: TGCGCCAGCAGCTTGGAGAGTCCAGATACGCAGTATTTT
CDR3: CASSLESPDTQYF

size: -
V: TRBV19
D: -
J: TRBJ2-7
DNA: TGTGCCAGTAGTCTCAGTGAAGGTTCCTACGAGCAGTACTTC
CDR3: CASSLSEGSYEQYF

size: few
V: TRBV7-2
D: -
J: TRBJ1-6
DNA: TGTGCCTGCCGAAACTCCTATAATTCACCCCTCCACTTT
CDR3: CACRNSYNSPLHF

size: many
V: TRBV7-9
D: -
J: TRBJ2-1
DNA: TGTGCCAGCAGCTTATCGGAATACAATGAGCAGTTCTTC
CDR3: CASSLSEYNEQFF

size: many
V: TRBV5-1
D: TRBD1
J: TRBJ2-2
DNA: TGCGCCAGCAGTACGCAGGGGGCGAACACCGGGGAGCTGTTTTTT
CDR3: CASSTQGANTGELFF

size: -
V: TRBV11-2
D: TRBD2
J: TRBJ2-1
DNA: TGTGCCAGCAGCTTAACGGGGGGGCTTGTTAGCAATGAGCAGTTCTTC
CDR3: CASSLTGGLVSNEQFF

size: few
V: TRBV6-5
D: TRBD2
J: TRBJ2-5
DNA: TGTGCCAGCAGTTACACCGGGACTAGCGGAAAAGAGACCCAGTACTTC
CDR3: CASSYTGTSGKETQYF

size: -
V: TRBV19
D: TRBD1
J: TRBJ1-5
DNA: TGTGCCAGTAGTGACAGGGGTAGCAATCAGCCCCAGCATTTT
CDR3: CASSDRGSNQPQHF

size: -
V: TRBV9
D: TRBD2
J: TRBJ2-7
DNA: TGTGCCAGCAGCGTAGGGGGGACTAGCGGGTATTACGAGCAGTACTTC
CDR3: CASSVGGTSGYYEQYF

size: few
V: TRBV14
D: TRBD1
J: TRBJ1-1
DNA: TGTGCCAGCAGCCAAGTTGCAGGGGGGCGCACTGAAGCTTTCTTT
CDR3: CASSQVAGGRTEAFF

size: -
V: TRBV9
D: -
J: TRBJ2-3
DNA: TGTGCCAGCAGCGTAAGGGACGGCAGAAACACAGATACGCAGTATTTT
CDR3: CASSVRDGRNTDTQYF

size: many
V: TRBV12-3/TRBV12-4
D: -
J: TRBJ2-1
DNA: TGTGCCAGCAGCCCGGCTACGGGGGTCTCCTACAATGAGCAGTTCTTC
CDR3: CASSPATGVSYNEQFF

size: few
V: TRBV15
D: -
J: TRBJ2-4
DNA: TGTGCCACCAGCAAGGACAGACTAGCCAAAAACATTCAGTACTTC
CDR3: CATSKDRLAKNIQYF

size: -
V: TRBV12-3/TRBV12-4
D: TRBD1
J: TRBJ1-5
DNA: TGTGCCAGCAGTGCGACAGGGGGCCAGTCCCAGCATTTT
CDR3: CASSATGGQSQHF

size: -
V: TRBV12-3/TRBV12-4
D: TRBD2
J: TRBJ2-7
DNA: TGTGCCAGCAGCCCTAGCGGGAGGGGTGGCGAGCAGTACTTC
CDR3: CASSPSGRGGEQYF

size: -
V: TRBV10-3
D: TRBD1
J: TRBJ1-2
DNA: TGTGCCATCGGCGGGACAGGGGTAGCTAACTATGGCTACACCTTC
CDR3: CAIGGTGVANYGYTF

size: -
V: TRBV7-2
D: -
J: TRBJ2-2
DNA: TGTGCCAGCAGCGGGGCGGGGCCCGGGGAGCTGTTTTTT
CDR3: CASSGAGPGELFF

size: few
V: TRBV4-2
D: -
J: TRBJ2-3
DNA: TGTGCCAGCAGCCAAGAATGGCGGGGCGCAGATACGCAGTATTTT
CDR3: CASSQEWRGADTQYF

size: many
V: TRBV12-3/TRBV12-4
D: TRBD1
J: TRBJ2-7
DNA: TGTGCCAGCAGCTTAGGGGGCCCTTACGAGCAGTACTTC
CDR3: CASSLGGPYEQYF

size: -
V: TRBV7-2
D: TRBD1
J: TRBJ1-1
DNA: TGTGCCAGCAGCCTTGGACAGGGAAGGAGCACTGAAGCTTTCTTT
CDR3: CASSLGQGRSTEAFF

size: many
V: TRBV20-1
D: TRBD1
J: TRBJ2-7
DNA: TGCAGTGCTCAAAGGGGGCAGAACGAGCAGTACTTC
CDR3: CSAQRGQNEQYF

size: -
V: TRBV12-3/TRBV12-4
D: -
J: TRBJ2-7
DNA: TGTGCCAGCAGTTTAAAGTCGGGGACCTTCACCTACGAGCAGTACTTC
CDR3: CASSLKSGTFTYEQYF

size: few
V: TRBV7-2
D: TRBD1
J: TRBJ1-5
DNA: TGTGCCAGCAGGGGGGAGTCAGGGGGTAATCAGCCCCAGCATTTT
CDR3: CASRGESGGNQPQHF

size: -
V: TRBV20-1
D: -
J: TRBJ2-5
DNA: TGCAGTGCTAGTCGGCGCTACCAAGAGACCCAGTACTTC
CDR3: CSASRRYQETQYF

size: -
V: TRBV5-1
D: -
J: TRBJ1-3
DNA: TGCGCCAGCAGGCCCGGGGCCGGCTCTGGAAACACCATATATTTT
CDR3: CASRPGAGSGNTIYF

size: -
V: TRBV20-1
D: -
J: TRBJ2-3
DNA: TGCAGTGCCAGCCGGGTCTCTGACACAGATACGCAGTATTTT
CDR3: CSASRVSDTDTQYF

size: -
V: TRBV6-1
D: TRBD1
J: TRBJ2-3
DNA: TGTGCCAGCTCCCGGGACAGGGTTTCAGATACGCAGTATTTT
CDR3: CASSRDRVSDTQYF

size: many
V: TRBV4-3
D: TRBD2
J: TRBJ2-4
DNA: TGCGCCAGCAGCCGAGACTACGGGACTAGCGGGGGCATTCAGTACTTC
CDR3: CASSRDYGTSGGIQYF

size: many
V: TRBV4-1
D: TRBD2
J: TRBJ2-1
DNA: TGCGCCAGCAGCCAGCCGGGACTAGCGGGTAATGAGCAGTTCTTC
CDR3: CASSQPGLAGNEQFF

size: -
V: TRBV18
D: -
J: TRBJ2-1
DNA: TGTGCCAGCTCACCAGACACCTACAATGAGCAGTTCTTC
CDR3: CASSPDTYNEQFF

size: -
V: TRBV24-1
D: -
J: TRBJ2-2
DNA: TGTGCCACCAGTGAGTGGACTGGAGGGGAGCTGTTTTTT
CDR3: CATSEWTGGELFF

size: many
V: TRBV5-5
D: -
J: TRBJ2-4
DNA: TGTGCCAGCAGCCCGGCGGGGTTGTCCAAAAACATTCAGTACTTC
CDR3: CASSPAGLSKNIQYF

size: -
V: TRBV9
D: TRBD2
J: TRBJ2-1
DNA: TGTGCCAGCAGCGTTCACCCCCAGACTAGCGGGACATCCTATGAGCAGTTCTTC
CDR3: CASSVHPQTSGTSYEQFF

size: -
V: TRBV28
D: TRBD2
J: TRBJ2-1
DNA: TGTGCCGCCCAGGGTAGGCTAGCGGGAGGCGGAGATGAGCAGTTCTTC
CDR3: CAAQGRLAGGGDEQFF